The present TCR beta chain was sequenced within a study of T cell responses to AZD1222 COVID-19 vaccine. A remark on this clone: Its cognate antigen is unknown.

The protocol was immunoSEQ multiplex PCR, while the TCRdb copy is restricted to in-frame clones and leaves out a portion. The sample contains more than 150,000 clones, 75% to 90% of which appear only once. Study-level results: Close to half of all spike-specific TCRs reportedly target regions of the variants that are unmutated. The peak T cell response came first, and repertoires were sampled only after it. Distributed over spike, vaccine-associated CD4 TCRs predominated at 160-218 and 743-854. Baseline serology detected seropositivity in only a handful of AZD1222 recipients.

The germline V gene encodes CDR1 MNHEY and CDR2 SVGAGI. This CDR3 spans 13 amino acids. After removal of 6 bases from V and 8 bases from J, the junction contained 5 bases not matched to a gene. The chain combines TRBV6-5 with TRBJ1-4, with 8 bases matching TRBD1. The sample in question was peripheral blood, obtained on day 0 of MenACWY control vaccination. The sequence came from an adult in good health. CDR3 region: CASRQTGEEKLFF. CDR3 DNA: TGTGCCAGCAGGCAGACAGGGGAGGAAAAACTGTTTTTT.